The present T cell receptor (beta chain) was sequenced within a study of blood T cell repertoires in COVID-19. From germline, CDR1 is SGHRS and CDR2 YFSETQ. The CDR3 runs to 14 residues. V shed 5 bases, J shed 4 bases, and the junction held 6 bases outside the gene matches. Patients from Seattle were sampled longitudinally, starting during active infection. Generated by immunoSEQ multiplex PCR, the TCRdb table keeps only in-frame clones and is missing some. This table holds approximately 170,000 clones, about 86% found once. Sample: peripheral blood. This sequence joins TRBV5-1 and TRBJ2-7; TRBD2 matches 10 bases. The clonotype comes from an older woman with COVID-19, enrolled during active disease. In DNA, the CDR3 is TGCGCCAGCAGAACCGGGACTAGCGTGTACGAGCAGTACTTC. Protein: CASRTGTSVYEQYF. Full variable domain (rest looked up from reference TRBV5-1 and TRBJ2-7): KAGVTQTPRYLIKTRGQQVTLSCSPISGHRSVSWYQQTPGQGLQFLFEYFSETQRNKGNFPGRFSGRQFSNSRSEMNVSTLELGDSALYLCASRTGTSVYEQYFGPGTRLTVT.